This T cell receptor beta chain was sequenced during a study of kidney transplant recipient with SARS-CoV-2 infection. This clonotype was detected many times. TCRdb independently ran MiXCR on the reads; one entry per CDR3 protein. The sample lists about 250,000 distinct CDR3 sequences; around 28% were seen once. The V end was cut by 0 bases, the J end by 5 bases, with 9 bases between. CDR1 and CDR2 from the germline V gene are MNHEY and SVGAGI. The CDR3 extends over 14 amino acids. The material was a blood sample, obtained at baseline and between days 110 and 120 from a kidney transplant recipient. The chain carries TRBV6-5 and TRBJ2-3, with D perhaps matching TRBD2 (6 bases). The sequence came from a young adult male patient who had COVID-19 and was a kidney transplant recipient. A share of the T cells may be of graft donor origin. The CDR3 DNA reads TGTGCCAGCAGTTACTCGGAGGGTAGAGATACGCAGTATTTT. Amino acid sequence: CASSYSEGRDTQYF.